This T cell receptor (beta chain) originates from a study of a mutant IDH1 vaccine in newly diagnosed glioma. Study context: Sex among treated patients split about 62% male, roughly 38% female; mean age was about 43 years.

Documented time point: week 23, last vaccination. What each vaccine dose contained was 300 ug of mutant IDH1 20-mer peptide, accompanied by topical imiquimod. Comments on this clone: Antigen unknown.

The CDR3 totals 14 residues. Germline V gene data show CDR1 as SGHTA and CDR2 as FQGNSA. Trimming took off 5 bases at V and 2 bases at J, with 12 bases between the two ends. The method was immunoSEQ multiplex PCR; TCRdb's version includes in-frame clones alone and lacks a portion of them. This sample yields 43,000 or so clones, of which roughly 83% are seen a single time; about 2.2% belongs to the top ten. The specimen comprised PBMCs, sampled from a glioma patient whose treatment included an IDH1 peptide vaccine. V usage is TRBV7-2 and J usage is TRBJ2-5; D may correspond to TRBD1 or TRBD2 (6 bases each). This clonotype was sampled from a woman between 18 and 29 years old with glioma. Some clones in this sample may be carry-over from other donors' samples. The CDR3 nucleotides read TGTGCCAGCAGCAAAAGGGGGAGGCAAGAGACCCAGTACTTC. Protein product: CASSKRGRQETQYF.